The following is a TCR beta chain sequence with its context. Its antigen is currently unknown. This record comes from a study of early T cells in non-severe SARS-CoV-2 infection. Study background: Chains were unpaired, as sequencing was done on bulk RNA from unsorted whole blood. Study-wide results and caveats: A preference for anti-spike CD8 responses marked VDJdb matching, which missed private and CD4 specificities.

Germline values: CDR1 WSHSY, CDR2 SAAADI. This CDR3 spans 18 amino acids. With 3 bases removed from V and 3 bases from J, the gap between germline ends came to 23 bases. Individual cDNA molecules were tagged with unique molecular identifiers, the study reported. TCRdb used MiXCR to reprocess the 5' RACE reads, holding one entry per CDR3 protein. The sample consists of some 96,000 distinct CDR3 sequences, approximately 15% of them appearing once. The sequenced sample consisted of whole blood. The chain couples TRBV10-2 to TRBJ1-1; D not certain. The TCR sequence derives from an adult who was a healthcare worker with PCR-confirmed SARS-CoV-2 infection or an uninfected control (not recorded which). CDR3 protein: CASSEGPLRRGKYTEAFF. The CDR3 coding sequence is TGCGCCAGCAGTGAAGGTCCCCTGAGGCGCGGGAAATACACTGAAGCTTTCTTT.